Following are 14 T cell receptor beta chains from one sample sequenced in a study of blood T cell repertoires in COVID-19. This table comes from immunoSEQ multiplex PCR, and its TCRdb copy is limited to in-frame clones, with some not included. The sample yields roughly 92,000 clones, roughly 84% seen once. Input material: peripheral blood. Receptors were obtained from a woman of 80 years or more with active or convalescent COVID-19.

This chain joins TRBV6-5 and TRBJ1-1, with a possible D match to TRBD1 (5 bases). V lost 5 bases and J lost 4, with 14 bases in between. Germline CDR1 reads MNHEY; CDR2 reads SVGAGI. The CDR3 loop spans 14 amino acids. The CDR3 nucleotides read TGTGCCAGCAGTATGCGGGGGGTGGGCACTGAAGCTTTCTTT. This codes for CASSMRGVGTEAFF.

The genes are TRBV7-8 and TRBJ2-7; D is unclear. The V end lost 5 bases, the J end lost 7 bases, and 12 bases lay between the germline ends. Germline loops: CDR1 SGHVS, CDR2 FQNEAQ. CDR3 length: 12 residues. The CDR3 loop reads CASSPLPFEQYF. The CDR3 DNA reads as TGTGCCAGCAGCCCCCTCCCCTTTGAGCAGTACTTC.

The V and J genes are TRBV28 and TRBJ1-3; D ambiguous. The germline V and J ends were trimmed by 4 bases and 0 bases, with 10 bases remaining between them. The CDR3 sequence is 15 residues long. CDR1 is MDHEN and CDR2 is SYDVKM in the germline V gene. For the CDR3, the DNA is TGTGCCAGCAGTTCGGGATATCACTCTGGAAACACCATATATTTT. It encodes CASSSGYHSGNTIYF.

The chain has TRBV7-8 and TRBJ1-1; D call uncertain. The V end lost 5 bases, the J end lost 4 bases, and 14 bases lay between the germline ends. The germline gives CDR1 SGHVS, CDR2 FQNEAQ. This CDR3 contains 14 residues. The CDR3 is CASSPVGVPTEAFF. Here the CDR3 DNA reads TGTGCCAGCAGCCCCGTCGGGGTGCCCACTGAAGCTTTCTTT.

V gene TRBV10-3 combines with J gene TRBJ1-2; D ambiguous. The ends were cut back, 4 bases at V and 3 bases at J, with 12 bases in the middle. Germline CDR1 ENHRY, CDR2 SYGVKD. CDR3 length: 14 amino acids. The CDR3 loop is CAISGSWADYGYTF. Here the CDR3 DNA reads TGTGCCATCAGTGGATCTTGGGCAGACTATGGCTACACCTTC.

The chain is built from TRBV19 and TRBJ1-1, with D possibly matching TRBD1 (5 bases). This CDR3 is 14 amino acids long. CDR1 is LNHDA and CDR2 is SQIVND in the germline V gene (reference sequence). The V and J ends lost 5 bases and 1 base respectively, with 11 bases between them. The CDR3 here is CASSAGGANTEAFF. The CDR3 bases are TGTGCCAGTAGTGCGGGGGGAGCGAACACTGAAGCTTTCTTT.

The V call is TRBV6-2 or TRBV6-3, the J call TRBJ1-2; 7 bases are a match to TRBD1. CDR1 is MNHEY, CDR2 SVGEGT, per germline. With 2 bases clipped from V and 2 bases from J, the junction kept 5 bases outside the gene matches. This CDR3 is built from 15 residues. This CDR3 is CASSYEGALNYGYTF. The CDR3 DNA is TGTGCCAGCAGTTACGAGGGGGCCCTCAACTATGGCTACACCTTC.

This chain joins TRBV5-4 and TRBJ1-2, with 7 bases aligning to TRBD1. CDR1 and CDR2 (germline): SGHNT, YYREEE (reference sequence). The length of the CDR3 is 11 residues. V was clipped by 4 bases and J by 8 bases; unmatched bases: 2. CDR3 loop: CASSPGGGYTF. The DNA for the CDR3 is TGTGCCAGCAGCCCAGGGGGAGGCTACACCTTC.

This clone was detected only once. The V and J genes are TRBV6-6 and TRBJ2-7; the D gene is possibly TRBD1 (6 bases). Per the germline V gene, CDR1 is MNHNY and CDR2 is SVGAGI (reference sequence). The CDR3 contains 15 residues. V was pared by 2 bases and J by 2 bases, with 13 bases between. The CDR3 here is CASSYGGPRTYEQYF. CDR3 sequence (DNA): TGTGCCAGCAGTTACGGGGGCCCAAGAACCTACGAGCAGTACTTC.

The sample holds one count of this clone. The CDR3 here is CASKGGRATDTQYF. The CDR3 bases are TGCGCCAGCAAAGGAGGGAGGGCAACTGATACGCAGTATTTT. This rearrangement joins TRBV5-1 to TRBJ2-3, with 7 bases fitting TRBD2. J was trimmed by 6 bases and V by 6 bases; bases with no gene match: 10. From germline, CDR1 is SGHRS and CDR2 YFSETQ. The CDR3 loop spans 14 amino acids.

The CDR3 region is CASSVSGTTDTGELFF. The CDR3 nucleotides read TGTGCCAGCAGCGTATCAGGGACAACTGACACCGGGGAGCTGTTTTTT. This chain uses TRBV9 with TRBJ2-2, with a tentative D call TRBD1 (6 bases). Germline V CDR1 and CDR2: SGDLS, YYNGEE. The CDR3 spans 16 residues. Trimming cost V 1 base and J 3 bases, with 13 bases left between them.

The rearrangement uses TRBV19 and TRBJ1-5; D not resolved. The V gene's germline CDR1 is LNHDA and CDR2 SQIVND (reference sequence). The CDR3 length is 17 residues. Trimming pared 1 base from V and 2 bases from J, leaving 15 bases between. The DNA of the CDR3 is TGTGCCAGTAGTATAGTACCCGTGAGTTATGGCAATCAGCCCCAGCATTTT. Protein product: CASSIVPVSYGNQPQHF.

This clone has just a few counts. The gene calls are TRBV11-2 and TRBJ1-6; possible D gene TRBD1, 6 bases. Trimming cost V 7 bases and J 8 bases, with 9 bases left between them. Germline assignment: CDR1 SGHAT and CDR2 FQNNGV. The length of the CDR3 is 12 residues. The CDR3 spells CASTQGDSPLHF. The CDR3 DNA sequence: TGTGCCAGCACACAGGGTGATTCACCCCTCCACTTT.

This chain connects TRBV28 to TRBJ2-7; D is ambiguous. From germline, CDR1 is MDHEN and CDR2 SYDVKM. V was cut by 6 bases and J by 4 bases, with 19 bases left in between. The CDR3 is 15 residues long. Here the CDR3 DNA reads TGTGCCAGCAGCGGAGCAGAGGAAACTTTATACGAGCAGTACTTC. Its protein product is CASSGAEETLYEQYF.